One and the same sample provided the 15 T cell receptor beta chains below, sequenced in a study of CD8 T cells in Susac syndrome. With random hexamers, about 0.45 to 1 ug RNA was reverse transcribed. TCRdb fed the immunoSEQ multiplex PCR reads into MiXCR, producing one record per CDR3 protein. The sample holds fewer than 200,000 distinct CDR3 sequences, 95% seen once. Sequenced sample: CD8+ T cells from PBMCs. These receptors came from a human donor with multiple sclerosis.

This clonotype is a singleton in its sample. The V call is TRBV11-2, the J call TRBJ2-7; maybe TRBD1 (6 bases). The CDR3 spans 15 residues. Trimming removed 1 base at V and 3 bases at J, with 13 bases between. Germline-derived CDR1 and CDR2 are SGHAT and FQNNGV. The DNA for the CDR3 is TGTGCCAGCAGCTTAGGTGGCAGGGGCGGCTACGAGCAGTACTTC. As protein: CASSLGGRGGYEQYF.

The count of this clonotype is one. V and J are TRBV6-6 and TRBJ2-7; TRBD1 is a possible D gene (5 bases). Trimming cost V 10 bases and J 2 bases, with 18 bases left between them. Germline lookup yields CDR1 MNHNY and CDR2 SVGAGI (reference sequence). The CDR3 covers 14 residues. The CDR3 coding sequence is TGTGCCACCGCCCCGACAGCGCTCACCTACGAGCAGTACTTC. Its protein is CATAPTALTYEQYF.

This clonotype has only one observation. The chain is built from TRBV5-4 and TRBJ1-2; no clear D. V was cut by 7 bases and J by 0 bases, with 10 bases left in between. The CDR3 has 13 residues. Germline values: CDR1 SGHNT, CDR2 YYREEE (reference sequence). The CDR3 is CASGSESNYGYTF. The DNA of the CDR3 is TGTGCCAGCGGCTCAGAATCTAACTATGGCTACACCTTC.

The J gene is TRBJ1-4, the V gene TRBV2, with unresolved D. CDR3 length: 15 amino acids. CDR1 and CDR2 from the germline V gene are SNHLY and FYNNEI. Deletions cut 8 bases from V and 0 bases from J, with 13 bases between. The CDR3 here is CASRPTSATNEKLFF. CDR3 DNA sequence: TGTGCCAGCCGGCCCACAAGTGCAACTAATGAAAAACTGTTTTTT. The full variable domain, in which reference TRBV2 and TRBJ1-4 provide the parts outside the CDR3, is EPEVTQTPSHQVTQMGQEVILRCVPISNHLYFYWYRQILGQKVEFLVSFYNNEISEKSEIFDDQFSVERPDGSNFTLKIRSTKLEDSAMYFCASRPTSATNEKLFFGSGTQLSVL.

The chain has TRBV29-1 and TRBJ1-2, with TRBD1 matching 7 bases. The V and J ends lost 3 bases and 1 base, in that order; junction bases with no gene match: 11. Germline lookup yields CDR1 SQVTM and CDR2 ANQGSEA. The CDR3 is made up of 16 amino acids. This CDR3 reads CSVETVSGTVNYGYTF. Written as DNA, the CDR3 is TGCAGCGTTGAGACCGTATCCGGGACAGTTAACTATGGCTACACCTTC.

V gene TRBV11-1 combines with J gene TRBJ2-7; D perhaps matches TRBD2 (6 bases). The V end was cut by 1 base, the J end by 6 bases, with 13 bases between. The CDR3 extends over 14 amino acids. Germline V lookup: CDR1 SGHAT, CDR2 FQDESV (reference sequence). CDR3 bases: TGTGCCAGCAGCTTAGTGGGAGGAGACTCCGAGCAGTACTTC. It translates to CASSLVGGDSEQYF.

V usage is TRBV2 and J usage is TRBJ2-7; D may correspond to TRBD1 or TRBD2 (5 bases each). The CDR3 runs 15 residues. V dropped 4 bases and J dropped 0 bases, with 13 bases sitting between them. The germline CDR1 and CDR2 sequences are SNHLY and FYNNEI. For the CDR3, the DNA is TGTGCCAGCAGTGTGGGTGGGGACCGCTCCTACGAGCAGTACTTC. It yields the protein CASSVGGDRSYEQYF. Supplemented by reference TRBV2 and TRBJ2-7, the full variable domain reads EPEVTQTPSHQVTQMGQEVILRCVPISNHLYFYWYRQILGQKVEFLVSFYNNEISEKSEIFDDQFSVERPDGSNFTLKIRSTKLEDSAMYFCASSVGGDRSYEQYFGPGTRLTVT.

The V gene is TRBV6-5, the J gene TRBJ2-5; D possibly corresponds to TRBD1 (6 bases). From germline, CDR1 is MNHEY and CDR2 SVGAGI. V lost 5 bases, J lost 5 bases, and 12 bases lay in between. The CDR3 is 13 residues long. The CDR3 loop is CASSPQGWETQYF. CDR3 DNA: TGTGCCAGCAGTCCGCAGGGGTGGGAGACCCAGTACTTC.

The J gene is TRBJ2-7, the V gene TRBV30; TRBD1 is a possible D gene (6 bases). CDR1 is GTSNPN, CDR2 SVGIG, per germline (reference sequence). The CDR3 runs to 13 residues. Trimming pared 0 bases from V and 5 bases from J, leaving 11 bases between. The CDR3 nucleotides read TGTGCCTGGAGTGTAGTAGGGGGTGACGAGCAGTACTTC. Its translation: CAWSVVGGDEQYF.

This chain uses TRBV15 with TRBJ2-5, with 8 bases identical to TRBD2. The CDR3 totals 15 residues. Per the germline V gene, CDR1 is LNHNV and CDR2 is YYDKDF (reference sequence). Unmatched junction bases numbered 10, after V lost 3 bases and J lost 7 bases. Written as DNA, the CDR3 is TGTGCCACCAGCAGGGGGGTAGCGGGGCGAGGGACCCAGTACTTC. Translated, it gives CATSRGVAGRGTQYF.

This sequence joins TRBV7-9 and TRBJ2-2; D not certain. Germline loops: CDR1 SEHNR, CDR2 FQNEAQ (reference sequence). V lost 10 bases, J lost 5 bases, and 14 bases lay in between. This CDR3 contains 13 residues. The CDR3 DNA reads TGTGCCATAGGAGCTAGGCGGACCGGGGAGCTGTTTTTT. It specifies CAIGARRTGELFF.

The V gene is TRBV15, the J gene TRBJ2-2, with 8 nucleotides matching TRBD2. Trimming took 4 bases from V and 1 from J; bases not matched to a gene: 2. The CDR3 extends over 15 amino acids. Germline CDR1 LNHNV, CDR2 YYDKDF (reference sequence). CDR3 nucleotide sequence: TGTGCCACCAGCATAGCGGGGAGGAACACCGGGGAGCTGTTTTTT. Residues: CATSIAGRNTGELFF.

This clonotype was seen once. This CDR3 reads CASSGDRGHQPQHF. CDR3 bases: TGTGCCAGCAGTGGGGACAGGGGACATCAGCCCCAGCATTTT. The rearrangement uses TRBV28 and TRBJ1-5; TRBD1 aligns across 10 bases. The CDR3 totals 14 residues. CDR1 and CDR2 from the germline V gene are MDHEN and SYDVKM. With V trimmed by 5 bases and J by 5 bases, 3 bases remained unmatched.

This chain uses TRBV4-2 with TRBJ1-1; a possible D gene is TRBD1 (6 bases). V was shortened by 2 bases and J by 2 bases, with 12 bases between the two germline ends. The CDR3 consists of 15 residues. Germline V gene data show CDR1 as LGHNA and CDR2 as YNFKEQ. The DNA of the CDR3 is TGTGCCAGCAGCCAATCTCGGACAGCCAACACTGAAGCTTTCTTT. Translating gives CASSQSRTANTEAFF.

The chain is built from TRBV2 and TRBJ2-7; D gene ambiguous. The CDR3 sequence is 12 residues long. Deletions cut 4 bases from V and 3 bases from J, with 7 bases between. Germline CDR1 SNHLY, CDR2 FYNNEI. DNA for the CDR3: TGTGCCAGCAGTGGAGAGCTCTACGAGCAGTACTTC. This gives the protein CASSGELYEQYF. The full variable domain, in which reference TRBV2 and TRBJ2-7 provide the parts outside the CDR3, is EPEVTQTPSHQVTQMGQEVILRCVPISNHLYFYWYRQILGQKVEFLVSFYNNEISEKSEIFDDQFSVERPDGSNFTLKIRSTKLEDSAMYFCASSGELYEQYFGPGTRLTVT.